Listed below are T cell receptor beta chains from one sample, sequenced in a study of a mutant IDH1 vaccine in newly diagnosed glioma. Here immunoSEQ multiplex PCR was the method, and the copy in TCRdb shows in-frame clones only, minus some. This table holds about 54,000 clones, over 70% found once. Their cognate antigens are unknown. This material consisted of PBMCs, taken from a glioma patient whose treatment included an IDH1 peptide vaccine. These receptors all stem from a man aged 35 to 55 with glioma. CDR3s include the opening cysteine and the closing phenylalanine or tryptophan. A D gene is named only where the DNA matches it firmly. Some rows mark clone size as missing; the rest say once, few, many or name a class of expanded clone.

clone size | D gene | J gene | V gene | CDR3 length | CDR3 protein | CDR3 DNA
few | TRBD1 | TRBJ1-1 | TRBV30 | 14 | CAWSIGTGNTEAFF | TGTGCCTGGAGTATAGGGACAGGGAACACTGAAGCTTTCTTT
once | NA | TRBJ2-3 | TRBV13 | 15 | CASSIRQSPTDTQYF | TGTGCCAGCAGCATCAGACAGAGCCCCACAGATACGCAGTATTTT
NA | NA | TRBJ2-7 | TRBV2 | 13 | CASSAPSSYEQYF | TGTGCCAGCAGTGCCCCGAGCTCCTACGAGCAGTACTTC
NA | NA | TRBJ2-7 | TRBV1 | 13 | CTSLTSGGNEQYF | TGCACCAGCTTAACGAGCGGGGGGAACGAGCAGTACTTC
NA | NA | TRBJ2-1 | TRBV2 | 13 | CAARRYSYNEQFF | TGTGCCGCGAGGCGATACTCCTACAATGAGCAGTTCTTC
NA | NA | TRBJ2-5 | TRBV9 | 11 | CASQGQETQYF | TGTGCCAGCCAGGGGCAAGAGACCCAGTACTTC
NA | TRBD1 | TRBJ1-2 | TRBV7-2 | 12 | CASSYRGIGYTF | TGTGCCAGCAGCTACAGGGGAATAGGCTACACCTTC
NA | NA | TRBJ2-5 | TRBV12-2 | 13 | CASRRHLQETQYF | TGTGCAAGTCGCCGTCACCTTCAAGAGACCCAGTACTTC
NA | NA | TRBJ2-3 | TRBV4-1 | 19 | CASSQDLYRNRIYTDTQYF | TGCGCCAGCAGCCAAGACCTCTACCGGAACAGGATTTACACAGATACGCAGTATTTT
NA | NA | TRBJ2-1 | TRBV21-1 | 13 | CASRRGSLNEQFF | TGTGCCAGCAGGAGGGGAAGTCTGAATGAGCAGTTCTTC
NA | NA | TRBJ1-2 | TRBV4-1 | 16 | CASSQVGTQANYGYTF | TGCGCCAGCAGCCAAGTCGGGACACAAGCTAACTATGGCTACACCTTC
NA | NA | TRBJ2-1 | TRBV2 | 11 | CASSAAGNQFF | TGTGCCAGCAGTGCCGCAGGAAATCAATTCTTC
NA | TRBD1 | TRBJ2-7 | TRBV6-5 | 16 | CASSYVGTGGFYEQYF | TGTGCCAGCAGTTACGTCGGGACAGGGGGCTTCTACGAGCAGTACTTC
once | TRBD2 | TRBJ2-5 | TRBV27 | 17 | CASSSIWSGGAQETQYF | TGTGCCAGCAGTTCCATTTGGAGCGGGGGGGCGCAAGAGACCCAGTACTTC
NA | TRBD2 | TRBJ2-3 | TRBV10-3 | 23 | CAISDSLGPKGLGAEGFTDTQYF | TGTGCCATCAGTGATTCGCTCGGTCCGAAGGGACTAGGTGCCGAGGGATTCACAGATACGCAGTATTTT
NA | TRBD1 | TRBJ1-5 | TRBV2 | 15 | CASSGQGAGNQPQHF | TGTGCCAGCAGCGGACAGGGGGCGGGCAATCAGCCCCAGCATTTT
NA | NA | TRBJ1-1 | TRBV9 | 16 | CASSSTPSTLNTEAFF | TGTGCCAGCAGCTCTACCCCGTCCACTTTGAACACTGAAGCTTTCTTT
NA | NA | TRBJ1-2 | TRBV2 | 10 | CASKADGYTF | TGTGCCAGCAAAGCGGATGGCTACACCTTC
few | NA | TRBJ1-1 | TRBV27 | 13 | CASSLTVNTEAFF | TGTGCCAGCAGTTTAACTGTGAACACTGAAGCTTTCTTT
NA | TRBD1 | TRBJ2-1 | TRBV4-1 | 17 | CASSQVQSGTGSDEQFF | TGCGCCAGCAGCCAAGTCCAATCCGGGACAGGGTCGGATGAGCAGTTCTTC
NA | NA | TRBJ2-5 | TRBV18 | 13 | CASSPGIQETQYF | TGTGCCAGCTCACCAGGGATTCAAGAGACCCAGTACTTC
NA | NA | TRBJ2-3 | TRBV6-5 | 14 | CASSYGIHTDTQYF | TGTGCCAGCAGTTACGGAATCCACACAGATACGCAGTATTTT
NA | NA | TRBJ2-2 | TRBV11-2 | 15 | CASSLEFMNTGELFF | TGTGCCAGCAGTCTTGAATTTATGAACACCGGGGAGCTGTTTTTT
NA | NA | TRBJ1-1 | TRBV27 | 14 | CASSFWGVNTEAFF | TGTGCCAGCAGTTTTTGGGGAGTGAACACTGAAGCTTTCTTT
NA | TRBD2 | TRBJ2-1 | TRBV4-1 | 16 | CASSPFSTSVYNEQFF | TGCGCCAGCAGCCCATTTTCCACTAGCGTCTACAATGAGCAGTTCTTC
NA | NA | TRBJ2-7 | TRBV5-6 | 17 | CASSPGWIQTSVYEQYF | TGTGCCAGCAGCCCGGGGTGGATCCAAACATCAGTCTACGAGCAGTACTTC
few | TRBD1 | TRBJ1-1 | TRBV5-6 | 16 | CASSLAATGGNTEAFF | TGTGCCAGCAGCTTGGCCGCTACAGGGGGCAACACTGAAGCTTTCTTT
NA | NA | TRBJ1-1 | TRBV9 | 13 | CASSVEPGDEAFF | TGTGCCAGCAGCGTAGAACCGGGGGATGAAGCTTTCTTT
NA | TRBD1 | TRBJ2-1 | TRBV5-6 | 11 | CASRSQGPYFF | TGTGCCAGCAGGTCACAGGGGCCGTACTTCTTC
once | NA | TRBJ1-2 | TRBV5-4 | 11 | CASSFRGAFTF | TGTGCCAGCAGCTTTCGAGGGGCCTTCACCTTC
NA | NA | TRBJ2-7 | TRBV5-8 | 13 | CASSLGAGLEQYF | TGTGCCAGCAGCTTGGGGGCAGGTCTCGAGCAGTACTTC
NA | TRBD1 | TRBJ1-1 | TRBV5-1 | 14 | CASSTGQLNTEAFF | TGCGCCAGCAGCACGGGACAGCTGAACACTGAAGCTTTCTTT
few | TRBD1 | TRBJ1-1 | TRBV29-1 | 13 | CSADKTGGTEAFF | TGCAGCGCCGACAAGACAGGGGGAACTGAAGCTTTCTTT
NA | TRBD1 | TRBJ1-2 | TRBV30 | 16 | CAWDGRRTGTYYGYTF | TGTGCCTGGGATGGTCGGAGGACAGGGACATACTATGGCTACACCTTC
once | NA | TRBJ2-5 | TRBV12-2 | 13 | CASPSWYQETQYF | TGTGCAAGTCCATCCTGGTACCAAGAGACCCAGTACTTC
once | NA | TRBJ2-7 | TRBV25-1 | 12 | CASSESYYEQYF | TGTGCCAGCAGTGAATCCTACTACGAGCAGTACTTC
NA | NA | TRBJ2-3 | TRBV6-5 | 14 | CASRLSLDTDTQYF | TGTGCCAGCAGGCTCTCGCTAGACACAGATACGCAGTATTTT
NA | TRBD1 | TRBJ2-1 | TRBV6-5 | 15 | CASGPGQGFYNEQFF | TGTGCCAGCGGACCGGGACAGGGTTTCTACAATGAGCAGTTCTTC
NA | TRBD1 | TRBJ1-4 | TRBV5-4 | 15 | CASSLQGVLNEKLFF | TGTGCCAGCAGCTTACAGGGGGTCCTAAATGAAAAACTGTTTTTT
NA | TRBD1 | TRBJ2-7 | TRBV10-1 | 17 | CASTTRGDRGDSYEQYF | TGCGCCAGCACCACAAGGGGGGACAGGGGGGACTCCTACGAGCAGTACTTC
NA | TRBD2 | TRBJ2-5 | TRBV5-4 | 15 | CASSLASGRQETQYF | TGTGCCAGCAGCTTGGCTAGCGGGAGACAAGAGACCCAGTACTTC
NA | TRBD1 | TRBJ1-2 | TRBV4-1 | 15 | CASSQEWTGGDGYTF | TGCGCCAGCAGCCAAGAATGGACAGGGGGCGATGGCTACACCTTC
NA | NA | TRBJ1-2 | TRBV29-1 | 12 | CSVEKRSGGYTF | TGCAGCGTTGAAAAGCGGTCAGGGGGCTACACCTTC
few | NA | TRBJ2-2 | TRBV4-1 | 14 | CASSQERYTGELFF | TGCGCCAGCAGCCAAGAGAGGTACACCGGGGAGCTGTTTTTT
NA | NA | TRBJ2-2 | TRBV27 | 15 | CASSLSNRNTGELFF | TGTGCCAGCAGTTTATCGAATCGAAACACCGGGGAGCTGTTTTTT
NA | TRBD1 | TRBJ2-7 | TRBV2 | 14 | CASRAGQGGYEQYF | TGTGCCAGCAGGGCAGGACAGGGCGGCTACGAGCAGTACTTC
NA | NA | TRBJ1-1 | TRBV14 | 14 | CASSPHVSNTEAFF | TGTGCCAGCAGCCCCCATGTATCGAACACTGAAGCTTTCTTT
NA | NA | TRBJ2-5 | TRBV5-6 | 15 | CASSPPGSPRETQYF | TGTGCCAGCAGCCCACCAGGGTCACCTCGGGAGACCCAGTACTTC
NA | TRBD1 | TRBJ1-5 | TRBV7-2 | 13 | CASSLGQSQPQHF | TGTGCCAGCAGCTTGGGACAGTCGCAGCCCCAGCATTTT
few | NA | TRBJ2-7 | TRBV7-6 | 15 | CASSLDTVRTYEQYF | TGTGCCAGCAGCTTAGATACCGTGAGAACCTACGAGCAGTACTTC
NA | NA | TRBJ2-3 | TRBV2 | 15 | CASSDWGGHTNTQYF | TGTGCCAGCAGTGATTGGGGGGGCCACACAAATACGCAGTATTTT